This TCR beta chain was sequenced for a study of T cells after yellow fever vaccination. Regarding the study as a whole: Across the CD4 and CD8 compartments, a small share of clonotypes was present in both.

CDR3 size: 13 residues. Germline CDR1 SGHTA, CDR2 FQGTGA. The V segment lost 5 bases and the J segment 3 bases; nucleotides outside the gene matches: 4. This clonotype was recorded many times. Its target is not known. 5'RACE template switching generated TCR cDNA, adding a universal primer site and UMIs. MiXCR, run by TCRdb on the 5' RACE reads, gives a single entry per CDR3 protein. Of about 300,000 distinct CDR3 sequences in the sample, around 8.6% are singletons; the top ten hold 3% to 4%. The material was CD4+ T cells sorted from PBMCs, obtained 5 days after the yellow fever booster vaccination. The TCR comes from a man aged 18 to 29 who received the YFV17D yellow fever vaccine. The chain joins TRBV7-3 to TRBJ2-7; 7 bases match TRBD1. This CDR3 is CASSTYRGYEQYF. Here the CDR3 DNA reads TGTGCCAGCAGCACATACAGGGGCTACGAGCAGTACTTC.